The sequence of this TCR beta chain was determined in a study of T cell repertoires in cytomegalovirus infection (dated by TCRdb to about 2019). Regarding the study in general: Because public TCR beta signatures pointed to carriage of CMV infection together with the matching HLA type, the HLA type of each donor mattered for the analysis. The study at large found these results: In both this cohort and an independent approximately 370-donor cohort, the cumulative frequency of public TCR beta family members distinguished carriers of CMV infection plus the relevant HLA type. The ex vivo response was dominated by HLA-C-restricted CMV-specific TCR beta clonotypes, which also provided the single most frequent clonotype in two of eight donors.

Sequenced using an Illumina HiSeq 1500. Through fastp at Q25 and MiXCR, TCRdb rebuilt clones from the public reads, retaining in-frame beta chains. Entries are consolidated by CDR3 protein sequence, retaining the most common genes and DNA. The sample yields about 680,000 distinct CDR3 sequences; around 24% were counted once. Less than 9.5% of the sample is taken by the ten largest. Points on this clonotype: The antigen it binds to is not known. The record has no base qualities; no much larger clone is one base away.

The germline V gene (reference sequence) yields DFQATT for CDR1 and SNEGSKA for CDR2. Relative to germline, V is 5 bases shorter and J is 2 bases shorter, with 17 bases between their ends. The CDR3 numbers 15 residues from cysteine through phenylalanine. The CDR3 DNA has 45 bases and is translated from base 1. Sequencing was done on a sample of CD8+ T cells from PBMCs. The receptor was isolated from a human donor in good health (CMV status not recorded). Some clones in this sample may be carry-over from other donors' samples. The rearranged chain carries TRBV20-1 and TRBJ2-3; TRBD1 is perhaps the D gene, given 5 matching bases. The DNA reads as follows: TGCAGTGCTCCCCCCCAGGGATCCCACACAGATACGCAGTATTTT. The encoded protein is CSAPPQGSHTDTQYF.